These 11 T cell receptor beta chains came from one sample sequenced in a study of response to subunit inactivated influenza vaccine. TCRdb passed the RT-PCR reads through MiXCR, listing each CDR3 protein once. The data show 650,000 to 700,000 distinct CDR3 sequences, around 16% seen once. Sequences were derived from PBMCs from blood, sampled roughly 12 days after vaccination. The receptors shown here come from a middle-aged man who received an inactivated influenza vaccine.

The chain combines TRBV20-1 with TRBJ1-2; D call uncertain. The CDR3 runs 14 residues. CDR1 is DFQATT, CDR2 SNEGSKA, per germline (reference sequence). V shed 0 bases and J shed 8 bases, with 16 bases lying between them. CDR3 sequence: CSAREGSTTVGYTF. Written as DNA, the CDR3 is TGCAGTGCTAGAGAGGGTTCCACGACCGTCGGCTACACCTTC.

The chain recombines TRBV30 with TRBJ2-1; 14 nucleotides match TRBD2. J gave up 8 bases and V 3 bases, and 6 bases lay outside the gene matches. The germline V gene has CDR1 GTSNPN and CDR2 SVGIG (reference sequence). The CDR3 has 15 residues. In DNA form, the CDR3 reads TGTGCCTGGAGAGGGGGACTAGCGGGAGCCCATGAGCAGTTCTTC. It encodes CAWRGGLAGAHEQFF.

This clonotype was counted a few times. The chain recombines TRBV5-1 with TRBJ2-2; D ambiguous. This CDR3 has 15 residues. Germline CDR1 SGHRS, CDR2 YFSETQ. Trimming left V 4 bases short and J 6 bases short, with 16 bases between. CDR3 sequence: CASSPGLRSAGELFF. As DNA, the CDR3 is TGCGCCAGCAGCCCCGGGCTGCGCTCAGCCGGGGAGCTGTTTTTT.

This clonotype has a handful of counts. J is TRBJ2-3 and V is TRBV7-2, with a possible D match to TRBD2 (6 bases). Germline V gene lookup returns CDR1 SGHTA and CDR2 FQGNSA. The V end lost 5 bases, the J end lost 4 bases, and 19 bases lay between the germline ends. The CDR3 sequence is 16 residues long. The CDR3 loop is CASSPTRGNGPDTQYF. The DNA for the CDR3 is TGTGCCAGCAGCCCCACGCGGGGAAACGGCCCAGATACGCAGTATTTT.

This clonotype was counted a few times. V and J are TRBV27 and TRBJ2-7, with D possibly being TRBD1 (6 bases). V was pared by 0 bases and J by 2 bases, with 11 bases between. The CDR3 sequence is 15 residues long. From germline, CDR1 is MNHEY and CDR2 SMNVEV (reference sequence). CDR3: CASSLSLQGPYEQYF. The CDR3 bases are TGTGCCAGCAGTTTATCGTTGCAGGGGCCCTACGAGCAGTACTTC.

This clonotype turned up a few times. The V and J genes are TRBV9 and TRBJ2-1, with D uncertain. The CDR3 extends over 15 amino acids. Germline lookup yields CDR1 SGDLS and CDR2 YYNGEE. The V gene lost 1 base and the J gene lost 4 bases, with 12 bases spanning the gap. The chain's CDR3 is CASSVTDSLYNEQFF. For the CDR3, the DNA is TGTGCCAGCAGCGTAACAGACTCCTTGTACAATGAGCAGTTCTTC. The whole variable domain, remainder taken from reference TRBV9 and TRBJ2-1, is DSGVTQTPKHLITATGQRVTLRCSPRSGDLSVYWYQQSLDQGLQFLIQYYNGEERAKGNILERFSAQQFPDLHSELNLSSLELGDSALYFCASSVTDSLYNEQFFGPGTRLTVL.

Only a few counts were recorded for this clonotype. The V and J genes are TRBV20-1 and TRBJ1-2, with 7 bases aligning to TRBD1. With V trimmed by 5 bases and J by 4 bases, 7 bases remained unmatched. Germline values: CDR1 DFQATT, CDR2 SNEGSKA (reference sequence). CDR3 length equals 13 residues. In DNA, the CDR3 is TGCAGTGCTCCCGACAGGGTTTTCTATGGCTACACCTTC. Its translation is CSAPDRVFYGYTF.

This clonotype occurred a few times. CDR3 nucleotides: TGTGCCAGCAGCGGCCGGGACAGGGCCTACGAGCAGTACTTC. It is translated as CASSGRDRAYEQYF. The chain couples TRBV3-1 to TRBJ2-7; 9 nucleotides line up with TRBD1. Germline assignment: CDR1 LGHDT and CDR2 YNNKEL (reference sequence). V was pared by 5 bases and J by 2 bases, with 4 bases of the junction left unmatched. This CDR3 has 14 residues.

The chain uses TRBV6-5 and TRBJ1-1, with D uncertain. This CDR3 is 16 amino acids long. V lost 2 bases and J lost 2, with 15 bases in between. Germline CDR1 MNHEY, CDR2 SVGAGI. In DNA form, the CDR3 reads TGTGCCAGCAGTTACCCGACAACCGGCTTAAACACTGAAGCTTTCTTT. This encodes CASSYPTTGLNTEAFF.

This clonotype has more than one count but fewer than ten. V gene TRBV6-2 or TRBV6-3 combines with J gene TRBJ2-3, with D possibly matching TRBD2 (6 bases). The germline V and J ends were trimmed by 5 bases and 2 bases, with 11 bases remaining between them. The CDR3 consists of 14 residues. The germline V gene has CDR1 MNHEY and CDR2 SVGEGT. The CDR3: CASSRASVTDTQYF. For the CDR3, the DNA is TGTGCCAGCAGTAGGGCTAGCGTCACAGATACGCAGTATTTT.

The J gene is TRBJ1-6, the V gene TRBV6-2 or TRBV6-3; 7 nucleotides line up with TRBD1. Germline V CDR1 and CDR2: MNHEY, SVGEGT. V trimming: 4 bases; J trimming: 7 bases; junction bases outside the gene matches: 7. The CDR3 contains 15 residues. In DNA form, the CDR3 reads TGTGCCAGCAGTTTCAAGACAGGGCGGAATTCACCCCTCCACTTT. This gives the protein CASSFKTGRNSPLHF.